Listed below are T cell receptor beta chains from one sample, sequenced in a study of shared clonotypes between healthy human individuals. The method was immunoSEQ multiplex PCR; TCRdb's version includes in-frame clones alone and lacks a portion of them. The sample carries fewer than 1.6 million clones, less than 99% recorded once. The sequencing input was naive CD4+ T cells sorted from blood. The receptors shown here come from a man aged 30 to 39 in good health. CDR3s include the opening cysteine and the closing phenylalanine or tryptophan. D genes are given only for firm matches. Part of the rows lack a size; the others show once, few, many or a class for expanded clones.

size | J | D | length | V | CDR3 | DNA
once | TRBJ1-5 | NA | 13 | TRBV18 | CASSPKVDQPQHF | TGTGCCAGCTCACCAAAGGTGGATCAGCCCCAGCATTTT
NA | TRBJ1-3 | NA | 12 | TRBV7-9 | CASSLARNTIYF | TGTGCCAGCAGCTTAGCGCGTAACACCATATATTTT
NA | TRBJ2-4 | NA | 15 | TRBV4-3 | CASSQDRFSGDIQYF | TGCGCCAGCAGCCAAGATCGGTTCTCCGGGGACATTCAGTACTTC
NA | TRBJ1-2 | NA | 13 | TRBV5-1 | CASSLADMSGYTF | TGCGCCAGCAGCTTGGCGGACATGAGTGGCTACACCTTC
once | TRBJ2-5 | NA | 13 | TRBV29-1 | CSVLYRAWETQYF | TGCAGCGTTCTTTACAGGGCCTGGGAGACCCAGTACTTC
NA | TRBJ2-1 | TRBD2 | 16 | TRBV5-1 | CASSSGLAVNYNEQFF | TGCGCCAGCAGCTCTGGACTAGCGGTTAATTACAATGAGCAGTTCTTC
NA | TRBJ2-5 | TRBD2 | 15 | TRBV28 | CASSRITSDQETQYF | TGTGCCAGCAGTAGGATAACTAGCGACCAAGAGACCCAGTACTTC
NA | TRBJ1-3 | NA | 16 | TRBV19 | CASSSQGRLSGNTIYF | TGTGCCAGTAGTTCCCAAGGTCGGCTGTCCGGAAACACCATATATTTT
NA | TRBJ1-1 | NA | 13 | TRBV29-1 | CSVRGRYGAEAFF | TGCAGCGTGAGGGGACGTTATGGCGCTGAAGCTTTCTTT
NA | TRBJ1-5 | NA | 17 | TRBV7-9 | CASSLGTVGGSNQPQHF | TGTGCCAGCAGCTTAGGAACAGTTGGGGGGAGCAATCAGCCCCAGCATTTT
NA | TRBJ1-1 | NA | 15 | TRBV5-1 | CASSSVEEGNTEAFF | TGCGCCAGCAGCTCGGTGGAGGAGGGGAACACTGAAGCTTTCTTT
NA | TRBJ2-7 | TRBD2 | 15 | TRBV9 | CASSVVAGESGEQYF | TGTGCCAGCAGCGTAGTCGCGGGAGAGTCCGGCGAGCAGTACTTC
NA | TRBJ2-1 | NA | 15 | TRBV9 | CASSVLTGRHNEQFF | TGTGCCAGCAGCGTTCTTACAGGGAGGCATAATGAGCAGTTCTTC
NA | TRBJ2-2 | NA | 15 | TRBV15 | CATSVPAGVTGELFF | TGTGCCACCAGCGTTCCGGCAGGAGTCACCGGGGAGCTGTTTTTT
NA | TRBJ2-7 | TRBD1 | 14 | TRBV5-1 | CASSLRDRVDEQYF | TGCGCCAGCAGCCTCCGGGACAGGGTAGACGAGCAGTACTTC
once | TRBJ1-4 | NA | 14 | TRBV5-1 | CASSLAQANEKLFF | TGCGCCAGCAGCTTGGCTCAGGCTAATGAAAAACTGTTTTTT
NA | TRBJ2-7 | TRBD2 | 14 | TRBV11-3 | CASSLGGVYYEQYF | TGTGCCAGCAGCTTGGGGGGGGTTTACTACGAGCAGTACTTC
NA | TRBJ2-5 | NA | 15 | TRBV5-4 | CASSSGLVDQETQYF | TGTGCCAGCAGCTCCGGCCTCGTGGACCAAGAGACCCAGTACTTC
NA | TRBJ1-5 | NA | 12 | TRBV28 | CASRIPGKPQHF | TGTGCCAGCAGAATCCCAGGGAAGCCCCAGCATTTT
NA | TRBJ2-1 | TRBD2 | 15 | TRBV5-5 | CASSFQGLPQGEQFF | TGTGCCAGCAGCTTCCAGGGACTACCACAAGGGGAGCAGTTCTTC
NA | TRBJ2-7 | TRBD2 | 13 | TRBV10-1 | CASTRTRDYEQYF | TGCGCCAGTACCCGGACTAGAGACTACGAGCAGTACTTC
NA | TRBJ1-2 | NA | 15 | TRBV9 | CASSVTGQGPYGYTF | TGTGCCAGCAGCGTAACAGGGCAGGGTCCTTATGGCTACACCTTC
NA | TRBJ2-5 | NA | 12 | TRBV2 | CASSVYGETQYF | TGTGCCAGCAGTGTTTACGGAGAGACCCAGTACTTC
NA | TRBJ1-5 | NA | 16 | TRBV18 | CASSPPNTGSGQPQHF | TGTGCCAGCTCACCACCAAATACAGGGTCAGGGCAGCCCCAGCATTTT
NA | TRBJ2-2 | TRBD2 | 17 | TRBV5-1 | CASSLGPTSGNTGELFF | TGCGCCAGCAGCTTGGGGCCGACTAGCGGGAACACCGGGGAGCTGTTTTTT